This T cell receptor beta chain comes out of a study of cytotoxic CD8 clonotypes in ibrutinib-treated CLL. For the study at large: Patient counts were over 9 relapsed/refractory, some 14 treatment-naive and around 17 IGHV unmutated. General study findings and limits: Sustained-remission and progressing patients had different sampling times. Clonality climbed at ibrutinib response, then dropped toward baseline at progression.

CDR3 length equals 13 residues. The germline V and J ends were trimmed by 4 bases and 4 bases, with 13 bases remaining between them. CDR1 and CDR2 from the germline V gene are SQVTM and ANQGSEA. Only in-frame clones appear in the TCRdb table, and some are missing; sequencing was by immunoSEQ multiplex PCR. The sample has tens of thousands of clones, roughly 50% seen once. With respect to this clone: Its target is not known.

The sample consisted of PBMCs, taken after 24 months of ibrutinib treatment. This clonotype was sampled from a human donor with chronic lymphocytic leukemia. The chain combines TRBV29-1 with TRBJ1-2; possible D gene TRBD1, 5 bases. The CDR3 bases are TGCAGCGTTGCGGGGAGACAGACCTATGGCTACACCTTC. Protein sequence: CSVAGRQTYGYTF.